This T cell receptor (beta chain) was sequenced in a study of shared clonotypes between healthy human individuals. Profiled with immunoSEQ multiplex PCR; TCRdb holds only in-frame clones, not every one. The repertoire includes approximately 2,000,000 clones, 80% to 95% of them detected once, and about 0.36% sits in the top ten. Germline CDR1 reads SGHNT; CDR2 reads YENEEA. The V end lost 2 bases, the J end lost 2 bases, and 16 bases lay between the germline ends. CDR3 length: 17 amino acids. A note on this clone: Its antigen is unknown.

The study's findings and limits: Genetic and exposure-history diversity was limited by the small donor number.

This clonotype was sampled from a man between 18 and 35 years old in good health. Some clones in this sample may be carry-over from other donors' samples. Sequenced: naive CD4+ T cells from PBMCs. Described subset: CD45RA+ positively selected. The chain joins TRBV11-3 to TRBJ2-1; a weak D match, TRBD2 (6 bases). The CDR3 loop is CASSLSEGQAAYNEQFF. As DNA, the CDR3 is TGTGCCAGCAGCTTATCGGAGGGGCAGGCGGCCTACAATGAGCAGTTCTTC.